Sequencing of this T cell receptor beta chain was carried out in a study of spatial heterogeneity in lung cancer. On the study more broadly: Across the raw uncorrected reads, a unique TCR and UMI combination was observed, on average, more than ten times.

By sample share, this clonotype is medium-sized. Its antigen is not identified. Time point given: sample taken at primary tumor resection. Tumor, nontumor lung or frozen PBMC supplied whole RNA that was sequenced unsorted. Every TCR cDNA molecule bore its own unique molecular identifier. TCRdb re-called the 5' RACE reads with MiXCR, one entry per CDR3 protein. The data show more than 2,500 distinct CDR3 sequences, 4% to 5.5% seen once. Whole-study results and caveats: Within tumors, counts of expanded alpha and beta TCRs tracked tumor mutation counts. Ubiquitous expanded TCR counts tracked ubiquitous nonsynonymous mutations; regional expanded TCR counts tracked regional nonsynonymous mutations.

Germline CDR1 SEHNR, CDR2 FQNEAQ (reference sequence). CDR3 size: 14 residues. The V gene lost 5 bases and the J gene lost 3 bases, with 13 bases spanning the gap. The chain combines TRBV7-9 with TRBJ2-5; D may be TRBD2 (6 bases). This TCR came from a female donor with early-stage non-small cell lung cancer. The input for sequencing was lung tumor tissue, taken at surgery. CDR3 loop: CASSLTGLKETQYF. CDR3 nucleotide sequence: TGTGCCAGCAGCCTGACGGGACTTAAAGAGACCCAGTACTTC.